This is a list of T cell receptor beta chains from one sample in a study of identical twins. TCRdb processed the 5' RACE reads anew with MiXCR; each CDR3 protein has one entry. This sample has approximately 500,000 distinct CDR3 sequences, with more than 20% found just once. The sample was also reused in another study, on T cells expressing NK-cell markers.

The material sequenced was CD4+ T cells sorted from blood. Every receptor here comes from a woman in her late teens or twenties in good health. Both conserved end residues are part of each CDR3. The order of the fields is clone size, V gene, D gene, J gene, CDR3 DNA, CDR3 protein. D genes are given only for firm matches. Expanded clones are given a class, and other clones once, few, many or no size at all.

>few|TRBV12-3/TRBV12-4|NA|TRBJ2-5
TGTGCCAGCAGTTCAGAGGCCCCGGGAGAGACCCAGTACTTC
CASSSEAPGETQYF
>NA|TRBV5-1|TRBD1|TRBJ2-5
TGCGCCAGCAGCATTCAGGGGGCCGGTAGGCAAGAGACCCAGTACTTC
CASSIQGAGRQETQYF
>few|TRBV10-3|TRBD1|TRBJ2-7
TGTGCCATCAGGTCCGGGACAGGAGCCTACGAGCAGTACTTC
CAIRSGTGAYEQYF
>NA|TRBV20-1|NA|TRBJ1-6
TGCAGTGCTAGAGTACCCCGGTCGGGTTCACCCCTCCACTTT
CSARVPRSGSPLHF
>few|TRBV10-3|TRBD1|TRBJ1-5
TGTGCCATCAGACAGACAGGGGGTAGCAATCAGCCCCAGCATTTT
CAIRQTGGSNQPQHF
>NA|TRBV5-5|NA|TRBJ2-5
TGTGCCAGCAGCTTGGCCTCCGGGGGGCCTAACCAAGAGACCCAGTACTTC
CASSLASGGPNQETQYF
>few|TRBV20-1|NA|TRBJ2-3
TGCAGTGCCCTACGGGGCGCCACAGATACGCAGTATTTT
CSALRGATDTQYF
>few|TRBV12-3/TRBV12-4|NA|TRBJ2-1
TGTGCCAGCAGACAGGTAGGGGAGAATAATGAGCAGTTCTTC
CASRQVGENNEQFF
>many|TRBV7-8|NA|TRBJ1-5
TGTGCCAGCAGCTCTCTACTCAATCAGCCCCAGCATTTT
CASSSLLNQPQHF
>NA|TRBV12-3/TRBV12-4|NA|TRBJ2-1
TGTGCCAGCACCGGGATACGGGGCAATGAGCAGTTCTTC
CASTGIRGNEQFF
>NA|TRBV9|TRBD2|TRBJ2-5
TGTGCCAGCAGCGCCTTAGCGGGAGGACAGTACCAAGAGACCCAGTACTTC
CASSALAGGQYQETQYF
>NA|TRBV20-1|NA|TRBJ2-7
TGCAGTGCTAGAGATCAAGGCCGCCACTACGAGCAGTACTTC
CSARDQGRHYEQYF
>NA|TRBV12-3/TRBV12-4|NA|TRBJ1-5
TGTGCCAGCAGTTCCTACCGGGATTCAAATCAGCCCCAGCATTTT
CASSSYRDSNQPQHF
>NA|TRBV10-3|TRBD2|TRBJ2-3
TGTGCCACTAAGCGGGACGACGATACGCAGTATTTT
CATKRDDDTQYF
>few|TRBV20-1|NA|TRBJ2-7
TGCAGTGCTGCGGCGGGGTCCTACGAGCAGTACTTC
CSAAAGSYEQYF
>few|TRBV10-3|NA|TRBJ2-2
TGTGCCATCAGTGAGTCGGTGGGCTCGAACACCGGGGAGCTGTTTTTT
CAISESVGSNTGELFF